This T cell receptor (beta chain) was documented in a study of blood T cell repertoires in COVID-19. Study-wide context: Donors in the United States, Italy and Spain gave samples during acute or convalescent COVID-19. Sources were T cells, B-cell-depleted T cells, or PBMCs; the material itself was cDNA or gDNA.

CDR1 and CDR2 (germline): SEHNR, FQNEAQ (reference sequence). The V and J ends lost 5 bases and 5 bases, in that order; junction bases with no gene match: 7. The CDR3 runs 14 residues. Only in-frame clones appear in the TCRdb table, and some are missing; sequencing was by immunoSEQ multiplex PCR. The sample has 390,000 or so clones, about 89% seen once; the top ten hold about 3%. This rearrangement joins TRBV7-9 to TRBJ2-5, with 8 bases aligning to TRBD1. Specimen: peripheral blood. The sequence came from a woman in her 30s with COVID-19, enrolled during active disease. In nucleotides, the CDR3 is TGTGCCAGCAGCCCGACAGGGGTCGGGGAGACCCAGTACTTC. It yields the protein CASSPTGVGETQYF.